This note documents a single TCR beta chain sequence. Its antigen is unknown. The sample originates from a study of human T cells and chemical hapten exposure. Study-wide background: Per-sample variation in TCR yield stemmed mainly from small pooled library volume differences.

Study findings and constraints: Sensitizing with DPC caused no change in TCRs above 1 in 1000 frequency.

Within the library, unique molecular identifiers were attached to each individual cDNA molecule. Under the authors' procedure: TCR counts had a median of around 94,000 per sample and spanned roughly 23,224 to 690,600. TCRdb re-called the RACE reads with MiXCR, one entry per CDR3 protein. The V and J calls and clone size are TCRdb's, not the authors'. The sample lists about 77,000 distinct CDR3 sequences; 8.6% were seen once. This CDR3 is 15 amino acids long. After removal of 0 bases from V and 4 bases from J, the junction contained 6 bases not matched to a gene. Germline V gene data show CDR1 as MNHNY and CDR2 as SVGAGI (reference sequence). Time point specified: healthy volunteer bleed at 6 weeks. Blood, whole and unfractionated, served as the source for total RNA extraction.

Sequenced: whole blood. The rearrangement links TRBV6-6 to TRBJ2-7; 7 nucleotides match TRBD2. This TCR was recovered from a female donor in good health. Some clones in this sample may be carry-over from other donors' samples. CDR3 nucleotide sequence: TGTGCCAGCAGTTACTCGGGGGGGTTTGTGTACGAGCAGTACTTC. Amino acids: CASSYSGGFVYEQYF.